This TCR beta chain is from a study of blood T cell repertoires in COVID-19. In the study's own analysis: Quantification of nucleated cells was approximated via reference gene primer amplification. TCRdb's table, derived via immunoSEQ multiplex PCR, lists solely in-frame clones and lacks some. That table furnishes V, J and clone size, whereas the DNA furnished D and trimming. The repertoire holds fewer than 300,000 clones, with roughly 90% as singletons. The CDR3 consists of 15 residues. Trimming left V 3 bases short and J 6 bases short, with 14 bases between. In germline, CDR1 is LNHDA, CDR2 SQIVND (reference sequence).

This clonotype was sampled from a woman aged 25-40 years with COVID-19, enrolled during active disease. The rearrangement joins TRBV19 to TRBJ2-2, with D possibly TRBD1 on 5 matching bases. Sequenced: peripheral blood. The CDR3 region has the DNA TGTGCCAGTAGTATGGGGCTAGTTGGCGCCGGGGAGCTGTTTTTT. Its protein product is CASSMGLVGAGELFF.